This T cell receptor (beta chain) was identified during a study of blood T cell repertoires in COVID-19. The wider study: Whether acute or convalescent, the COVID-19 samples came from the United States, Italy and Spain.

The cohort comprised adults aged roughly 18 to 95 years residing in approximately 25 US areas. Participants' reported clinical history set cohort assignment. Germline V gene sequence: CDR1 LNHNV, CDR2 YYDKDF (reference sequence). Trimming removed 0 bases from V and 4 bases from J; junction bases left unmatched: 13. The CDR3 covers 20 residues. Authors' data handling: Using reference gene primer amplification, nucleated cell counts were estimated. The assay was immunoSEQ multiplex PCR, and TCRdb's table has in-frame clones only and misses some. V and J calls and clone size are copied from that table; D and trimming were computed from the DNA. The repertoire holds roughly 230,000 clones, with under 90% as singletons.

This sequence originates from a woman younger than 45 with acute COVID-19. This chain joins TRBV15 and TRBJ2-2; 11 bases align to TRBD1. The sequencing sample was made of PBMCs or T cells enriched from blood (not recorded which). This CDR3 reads CATSRDLGPGTGGRTGELFF. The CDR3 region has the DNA TGTGCCACCAGCAGAGATTTGGGCCCCGGGACAGGGGGGCGCACCGGGGAGCTGTTTTTT.